This is a list of T cell receptor beta chains from one sample in a study of blood T cell repertoires in COVID-19. Produced via immunoSEQ multiplex PCR; TCRdb's table is partial and in-frame only. Here the sample spans some 260,000 clones, over 70% being singletons. The sequenced sample consisted of peripheral blood. The source of these receptors is a woman in her 70s with COVID-19, enrolled during active disease. The CDR3 runs from the conserved cysteine through the conserved F or W. The D gene is left open where the match is weak. Clone size is given for some rows only: seen once, a few or many times, or a class if the clone is expanded.

size	D	V	J	CDR3	DNA
.	TRBD1	TRBV11-2	TRBJ2-6	CASSSGGSGANVLTF	TGTGCCAGCAGCTCAGGGGGCTCTGGGGCCAACGTCCTGACTTTC
.	.	TRBV18	TRBJ1-6	CASSPSTGILTSPLHF	TGTGCCAGCTCACCGAGCACAGGGATTTTGACTTCACCCCTCCACTTT
.	.	TRBV9	TRBJ1-1	CASTVGVSYMNTEAFF	TGTGCCAGCACCGTCGGGGTTAGTTACATGAACACTGAAGCTTTCTTT
.	TRBD1	TRBV18	TRBJ1-2	CASSPPLGTGGYGYTF	TGTGCCAGCTCACCTCCTTTGGGGACAGGGGGCTATGGCTACACCTTC
.	.	TRBV27	TRBJ1-5	CASSFGGNDQPQHF	TGTGCCAGCAGTTTTGGAGGCAATGATCAGCCCCAGCATTTT
few	TRBD2	TRBV7-3	TRBJ2-1	CASSLMGAGGKDEQFF	TGTGCCAGCAGCTTAATGGGAGCGGGAGGGAAGGATGAGCAGTTCTTC
once	.	TRBV29-1	TRBJ1-1	CSMTGRNTEAFF	TGCAGCATGACCGGGAGGAACACTGAAGCTTTCTTT
.	.	TRBV7-8	TRBJ1-6	CASSLALDSPLHF	TGTGCCAGCAGCTTAGCGTTAGATTCACCCCTCCACTTT
.	TRBD1	TRBV24-1	TRBJ1-4	CATSDSRQGGEKLFF	TGTGCCACCAGTGATTCAAGACAGGGGGGTGAAAAACTGTTTTTT
.	.	TRBV6-1	TRBJ2-6	CASSEYVGQGVLTF	TGTGCCAGCAGTGAATATGTGGGTCAGGGCGTCCTGACTTTC
.	TRBD1	TRBV30	TRBJ1-1	CAWSVSRTGGTEAFF	TGTGCCTGGAGTGTGTCACGGACAGGGGGCACTGAAGCTTTCTTT
.	.	TRBV7-9	TRBJ2-2	CASSLDGHLTGELFF	TGTGCCAGCAGCTTAGATGGACACCTTACCGGGGAGCTGTTTTTT
.	.	TRBV2	TRBJ2-7	CASSEYTTYEQYF	TGTGCCAGCAGTGAGTACACCACCTACGAGCAGTACTTC
.	TRBD1	TRBV2	TRBJ1-2	CASSESSTGVNGYTF	TGTGCCAGCAGTGAATCGTCGACAGGGGTTAATGGCTACACCTTC
.	TRBD2	TRBV20-1	TRBJ2-1	CSASPGIAGVGEQFF	TGCAGTGCTAGTCCCGGGATAGCGGGAGTCGGTGAGCAGTTCTTC
.	.	TRBV19	TRBJ2-7	CASSAQQGAKVYEQYF	TGTGCCAGTAGTGCCCAACAGGGTGCGAAAGTCTACGAGCAGTACTTC
.	TRBD1	TRBV13	TRBJ2-2	CASSRRSGQGAPGGELFF	TGTGCCAGCAGCCGCAGAAGCGGACAGGGGGCGCCCGGCGGGGAGCTGTTTTTT
once	TRBD1	TRBV7-9	TRBJ1-1	CASSFRTGGYTEAFF	TGTGCCAGCAGCTTCCGTACAGGGGGTTACACTGAAGCTTTCTTT
.	.	TRBV23-1	TRBJ2-7	CANIEGESVSYEQYF	TGCGCCAACATAGAGGGAGAATCGGTATCCTACGAGCAGTACTTC
.	TRBD1	TRBV7-6	TRBJ1-3	CASGRDRGLGNTIYF	TGTGCCAGCGGAAGGGACAGGGGGCTGGGAAACACCATATATTTT
.	.	TRBV21-1	TRBJ2-5	CASSKVVTGGLSETQYF	TGTGCCAGCAGCAAAGTGGTGACAGGGGGACTGTCGGAGACCCAGTACTTC
.	TRBD1	TRBV7-8	TRBJ2-7	CASSFDRAYEQYF	TGTGCCAGCAGCTTTGACAGGGCCTACGAGCAGTACTTC
.	TRBD2	TRBV7-9	TRBJ2-5	CASSLASPSGEETQYF	TGTGCCAGCAGCTTAGCTTCCCCTAGCGGGGAAGAGACCCAGTACTTC
.	.	TRBV3-1/TRBV3-2	TRBJ2-5	CASRASGSWETQYF	TGTGCCAGCAGGGCTAGTGGGAGCTGGGAGACCCAGTACTTC
.	TRBD2	TRBV7-3	TRBJ2-2	CASSPRPGGTTNTGELFF	TGTGCCAGCAGCCCCAGGCCGGGCGGGACTACGAACACCGGGGAGCTGTTTTTT
.	TRBD1	TRBV5-1	TRBJ1-2	CASSQTGGYGYTF	TGCGCCAGCAGCCAGACAGGGGGGTATGGCTACACCTTC
.	.	TRBV3-1/TRBV3-2	TRBJ2-5	CASSQGDRQETQYF	TGTGCCAGCAGCCAAGGAGACAGGCAAGAGACCCAGTACTTC
.	.	TRBV7-3	TRBJ2-3	CASSLRMGTDTQYF	TGTGCCAGCAGCCTACGCATGGGCACAGATACGCAGTATTTT
.	TRBD2	TRBV4-1	TRBJ2-7	CASSQELASSYEQYF	TGCGCCAGCAGCCAGGAACTAGCGAGTAGCTACGAGCAGTACTTC
.	TRBD2	TRBV5-1	TRBJ2-7	CASSPGGSFGYEQYF	TGCGCCAGCAGCCCGGGAGGTAGTTTTGGGTACGAGCAGTACTTC
.	TRBD1	TRBV5-8	TRBJ2-5	CASSSDRAETQYF	TGTGCCAGCAGCTCGGACAGGGCGGAGACCCAGTACTTC
.	TRBD1	TRBV5-4	TRBJ1-6	CASSYDRDGSPLHF	TGTGCCAGCAGCTATGACAGGGACGGATCACCCCTCCACTTT
.	TRBD1	TRBV7-9	TRBJ1-5	CASSLAGTGGSNQPQHF	TGTGCCAGCAGCTTAGCGGGGACAGGGGGTAGCAATCAGCCCCAGCATTTT
once	.	TRBV30	TRBJ1-5	CAWSRGGPQALDNQPQHF	TGTGCCTGGAGTAGGGGAGGCCCACAGGCCCTCGACAATCAGCCCCAGCATTTT
.	TRBD2	TRBV7-2	TRBJ2-5	CASSASGTMQTQYF	TGTGCCAGCAGCGCATCCGGGACTATGCAGACCCAGTACTTC
.	.	TRBV10-3	TRBJ1-1	CATNAAGARGEEAFF	TGTGCCACCAACGCCGCTGGTGCTAGGGGCGAGGAAGCTTTCTTT
.	TRBD2	TRBV10-3	TRBJ2-1	CAISPGLAGGEQFF	TGTGCCATCAGTCCGGGACTAGCGGGAGGTGAGCAGTTCTTC
.	.	TRBV9	TRBJ1-6	CASSGLQSSSPLHF	TGTGCCAGCAGCGGTCTACAGAGTTCTTCACCCCTCCACTTT
once	TRBD1	TRBV5-1	TRBJ2-3	CASSPGQNTDTQYF	TGCGCCAGCAGCCCGGGACAGAACACAGATACGCAGTATTTT
.	.	TRBV3-1/TRBV3-2	TRBJ1-2	CASSQGTDDFYGYTF	TGTGCCAGCAGCCAAGGGACAGACGATTTCTATGGCTACACCTTC
.	.	TRBV3-1/TRBV3-2	TRBJ1-1	CASSVQHTEAFF	TGTGCCAGCAGTGTACAGCACACTGAAGCTTTCTTT
.	.	TRBV4-2	TRBJ2-1	CASSQEGSQRHYNEQFF	TGTGCCAGCAGCCAAGAGGGGAGCCAGCGGCACTACAATGAGCAGTTCTTC
.	.	TRBV6-5	TRBJ1-5	CASSSANQPQHF	TGTGCCAGCAGTTCCGCGAACCAGCCCCAGCATTTT
.	.	TRBV6-5	TRBJ1-1	CASSLKGGREHTEAFF	TGTGCCAGCAGTTTAAAGGGCGGGAGGGAGCACACTGAAGCTTTCTTT
.	.	TRBV11-3	TRBJ2-7	CASSPSSYEQYF	TGTGCCAGCAGCCCGTCGTCCTACGAGCAGTACTTC
.	.	TRBV9	TRBJ1-3	CASSAEHSTSGPGNTIYF	TGTGCCAGCAGCGCCGAACACTCGACAAGTGGCCCTGGAAACACCATATATTTT
.	.	TRBV2	TRBJ1-6	CASSEQGRNSPLHF	TGTGCCAGCAGTGAACAGGGCAGGAATTCACCCCTCCACTTT
once	.	TRBV7-2	TRBJ1-2	CASSAYRTALYGYTF	TGTGCCAGCAGCGCTTATAGGACAGCGCTCTATGGCTACACCTTC
.	.	TRBV15	TRBJ1-1	CATSRDVTNTEAFF	TGTGCCACCAGCAGAGATGTCACAAACACTGAAGCTTTCTTT
.	TRBD1	TRBV24-1	TRBJ1-5	CATSDSTGGMSNQPQHF	TGTGCCACCAGTGATTCGACAGGGGGCATGAGCAATCAGCCCCAGCATTTT